This T cell receptor beta chain was retrieved from a study of CXCR3-negative and CXCR3-positive naive CD8 T cells (dated by TCRdb to between 2018 and 2021). About the full investigation: In total, roughly 140 million TRB reads were obtained, which works out to roughly 1.5 +/- 0.3 million reads per library. Diversity and physicochemical repertoire analyses were performed on about a dozen donors pooled from two independent experiments. The TRBV-TRBJ cluster analysis covered naive subsets from a handful of donors and memory cells from 3 donors.

The germline V gene (reference sequence) yields LNHNV for CDR1 and YYDKDF for CDR2. The CDR3 runs 15 amino acids, cysteine and phenylalanine included. The DNA sequence is not available. A note on this clonotype: Its target antigen remains unknown.

Sequencing was performed on a NextSeq 550. The Human TCR Profiling Kit (MiLaboratory) was used to prepare UMI-labeled 5' RACE TRB cDNA libraries. The full amount of extracted RNA was used for cDNA synthesis, and the full amount of resulting cDNA was used for PCR amplification. The libraries were made side by side, with each library going through the same number of PCR cycles. Turning to the authors' computational methods: About 53,000 +/- 9,400 unique UMI-labeled TRB cDNA molecules per library were extracted with MIGEC and MiXCR, with at least two reads per UMI required. On average, each library contained approximately 40,000 +/- 10,000 functional in-frame TRB CDR3 nucleotide clonotypes without stop codons. After each sample was downsampled to 5000 UMI-labeled TRB molecules, VDJtools was used to calculate diversity metrics such as normalized Shannon-Wiener and Chao1. VDJtools was used to calculate clonotype-size-weighted physicochemical properties of the central five CDR3 residues, namely interaction energy, strength, volume and Kidera factor 4. Reprocessed by TCRdb, the reads give a single entry per CDR3 protein sequence, without DNA. These V and J calls derive from TCRdb rather than the authors' analysis. This sample's table contains 43,000 or so distinct CDR3 sequences. The ten largest clonotypes hold approximately 12% of the sample.

General study outcomes and caveats: Repertoire diversity was comparably high in both naive subsets but much lower in memory CD8+ T cells. Because surface CD5, which is linked to self-reactivity in mice, was comparable between the naive subsets, TCR interaction strength was also inferred from TRB CDR3 physicochemical properties. Because CXCR3 expression was partially decreased after cryopreservation, freshly isolated PBMCs were used for most assays. Similar TRBV-TRBJ usage was shown by naive CXCR3-negative and CXCR3-positive cells from the same donor, whereas distinct patterns were shown by memory cells.

Each CD8+ T cell subset was flow-sorted in triplicate, and 250,000 to 300,000 cells per subset were placed directly into RLT lysis buffer. Using standard density gradient centrifugation, peripheral blood mononuclear cells were isolated from buffy coats. Total RNA was extracted from sorted cells with an RNeasy Mini Kit. The sequenced sample consisted of memory CD8+ T cells from blood. Per the publication, the cell subset or site label means: conventional CD8+ memory T cells (TMEM), sorted as controls. The rearrangement joined TRBV15 to TRBJ2-3. The TCR sequence derives from a human donor in good health. Some clones in this sample may be carry-over from other donors' samples. The CDR3 is CATSREGQSTDTQYF.